Detailed here is one TCR beta chain. The source of the sample is a study of blood T cell repertoires in COVID-19. Study-level information: Specimens from acute and convalescent COVID-19 originated in the United States, Italy and Spain. T cells, B-cell-depleted T cells, or PBMCs provided the cDNA or gDNA that served as material.

As handled by the study authors: Quantification of nucleated cells was approximated via reference gene primer amplification. The data were produced by immunoSEQ multiplex PCR, yet TCRdb's version contains in-frame clones alone and is incomplete. That table supplies the V and J calls and clone size; D and trimming were determined from the DNA. The sample holds about 370,000 clones; 90% are singletons and the top ten take 6.5%. The CDR3 length is 15 residues. V lost 1 base and J lost 5, with 10 bases in between. Germline V lookup: CDR1 SGHDT, CDR2 YYEEEE. The sequenced material came from peripheral blood. The chain links TRBV5-6 to TRBJ1-6, with D unclear. This TCR was recovered from a young man with active or convalescent COVID-19. The DNA for the CDR3 is TGTGCCAGCAGCTTGACACCAGGTGATAATTCACCCCTCCACTTT. Its translation is CASSLTPGDNSPLHF. Based on the CDR3 plus reference TRBV5-6 and TRBJ1-6, the full variable domain is DAGVTQSPTHLIKTRGQQVTLRCSPKSGHDTVSWYQQALGQGPQFIFQYYEEEERQRGNFPDRFSGHQFPNYSSELNVNALLLGDSALYLCASSLTPGDNSPLHFGNGTRLTVT.